This TCR beta chain was captured in a study of CD8+CD57+ T cells in acquired aplastic anemia. For the study at large: Recorded DNA amounts for sorted CD4+ and CD8+ cells had an average of approximately 3 ug. There were about 10.8 million reads, on average, for CD4+ cells from healthy donors. Whole-study findings and limits: Patients shared approximately 30 CD8+ CDR3 sequences with controls.

Germline V gene sequence: CDR1 SGHTA, CDR2 FQGNSA. The CDR3 spans 13 residues, counting both ends. TCR beta VDJ combinations and CDR3 sequences were profiled from genomic DNA. From the reads, TCRdb called clonotypes with MiXCR, one entry per CDR3 protein. The repertoire consists of hundreds of thousands of distinct CDR3 sequences, with 65% to 80% occurring once and the leading ten covering approximately 3.8%. This clonotype occurred once. What it binds is not known. Because it lacks the conserved phenylalanine or tryptophan at the end, this CDR3 is likely a read error. It is unclear where the CDR3 begins or ends on the DNA, so no DNA is shown, and the CDR3 is as TCRdb lists it.

The sample consisted of sorted CD4+, CD8+, or CD8+CD57+ T cells (not recorded which) from PBMCs. The V and J genes are TRBV7-2 and TRBJ2-7; whether TRBD1, the table's D call, matches the DNA was not checked. The origin of this receptor is a human donor in good health, serving as a control. This chain's CDR3 is CASSLSGGAAYEL.